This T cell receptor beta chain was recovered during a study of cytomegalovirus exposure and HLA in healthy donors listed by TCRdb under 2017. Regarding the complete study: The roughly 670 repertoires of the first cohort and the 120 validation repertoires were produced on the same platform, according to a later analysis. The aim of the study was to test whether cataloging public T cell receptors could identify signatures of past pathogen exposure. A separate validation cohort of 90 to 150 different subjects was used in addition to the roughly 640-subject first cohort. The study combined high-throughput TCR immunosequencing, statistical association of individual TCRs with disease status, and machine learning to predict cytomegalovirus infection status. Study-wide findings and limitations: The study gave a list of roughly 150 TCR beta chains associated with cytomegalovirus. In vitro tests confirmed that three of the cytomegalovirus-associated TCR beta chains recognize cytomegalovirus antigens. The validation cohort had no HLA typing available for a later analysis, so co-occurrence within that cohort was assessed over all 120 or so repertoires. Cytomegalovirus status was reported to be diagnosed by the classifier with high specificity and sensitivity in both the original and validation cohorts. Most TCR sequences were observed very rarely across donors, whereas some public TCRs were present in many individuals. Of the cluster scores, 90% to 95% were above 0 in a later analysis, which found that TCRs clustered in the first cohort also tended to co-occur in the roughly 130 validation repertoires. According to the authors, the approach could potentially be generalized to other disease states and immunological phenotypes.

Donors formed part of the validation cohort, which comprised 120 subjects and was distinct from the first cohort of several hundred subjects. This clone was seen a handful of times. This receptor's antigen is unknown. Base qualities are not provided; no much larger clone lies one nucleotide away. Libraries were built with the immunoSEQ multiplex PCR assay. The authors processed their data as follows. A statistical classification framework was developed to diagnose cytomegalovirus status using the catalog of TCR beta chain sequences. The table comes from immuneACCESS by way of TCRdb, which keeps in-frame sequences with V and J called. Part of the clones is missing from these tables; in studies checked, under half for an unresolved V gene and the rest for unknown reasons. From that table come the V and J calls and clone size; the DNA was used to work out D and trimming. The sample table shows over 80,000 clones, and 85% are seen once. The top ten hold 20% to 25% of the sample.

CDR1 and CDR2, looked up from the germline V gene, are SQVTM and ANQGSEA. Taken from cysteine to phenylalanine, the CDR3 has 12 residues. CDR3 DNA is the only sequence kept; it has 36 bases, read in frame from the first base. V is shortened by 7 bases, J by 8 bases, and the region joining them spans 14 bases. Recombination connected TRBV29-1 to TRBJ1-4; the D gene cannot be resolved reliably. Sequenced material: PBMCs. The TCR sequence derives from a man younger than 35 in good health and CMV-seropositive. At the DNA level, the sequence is TGCAGCGCGGGATTAGTGGGGGAAAAACTGTTTTTT. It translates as CSAGLVGEKLFF.